This T cell receptor (beta chain) was sequenced in a study of T-cell memory formation after mild COVID-19. Study summary: Clusters were largely donor specific. The study's findings and limits: Some clones that responded turned up in pre-infection memory, which suggests that cross-reactive memory joined in. Researchers could not confirm that second-wave clones peaking on day 37 targeted SARS-CoV-2. Clones shrinking between day 15 and 85 showed a balanced CD4/CD8 split, and those that grew later tilted toward CD4+.

Germline CDR1 DFQATT, CDR2 SNEGSKA (reference sequence). V lost 1 base and J lost 8; bases outside the gene matches: 6. This CDR3 spans 14 amino acids. A single record per CDR3 protein comes from TCRdb applying MiXCR to the 5' RACE reads. The profile covers over 350,000 distinct CDR3 sequences, with more than 15% appearing a single time and about a fifth taken by the ten largest. As to this clonotype: Antigen: not known.

Sequencing was carried out using PBMCs or a T cell subset sorted from them (not recorded which). This chain links TRBV20-1 with TRBJ2-1; TRBD2 matches at 9 bases. The TCR was taken from a man younger than 35 who had mild COVID-19 (a few samples of this study predate the infection). Cell type and time point are not known. CDR3 in DNA: TGCAGTGCTAGAGCTAGCGGGATAAATGATGAGCAGTTCTTC. Translating gives CSARASGINDEQFF.